This TCR beta chain was captured by sequencing in a study of blood T cell repertoires in COVID-19. The overall study: From T cells, B-cell-depleted T cells, or PBMCs came the material, which was cDNA or gDNA.

V was cut by 4 bases and J by 4 bases, with 14 bases left in between. CDR1 SGHVS and CDR2 FQNEAQ come from the germline V gene. The CDR3 runs to 15 residues. Method: immunoSEQ multiplex PCR; TCRdb's copy keeps in-frame clones and lacks some. Found here are tens of thousands of clones, 70% to 90% of them singletons; the top ten hold 11%. This TCR came from a human donor in a cohort sampled during active COVID-19. Sequenced input: peripheral blood. The chain employs TRBV7-8 and TRBJ2-1, with D perhaps matching TRBD1 (6 bases). The CDR3 DNA is TGTGCCAGCAGCTACTCCGGGACATCATACAATGAGCAGTTCTTC. The encoded protein is CASSYSGTSYNEQFF. Variable domain in full (rest from reference TRBV7-8 and TRBJ2-1): GAGVSQSPRYKVAKRGQDVALRCDPISGHVSLFWYQQALGQGPEFLTYFQNEAQLDKSGLPSDRFFAERPEGSVSTLKIQRTQQEDSAVYLCASSYSGTSYNEQFFGPGTRLTVL.